The clone carrying this T cell receptor (beta chain) was picked up many times. Its antigen remains unknown. For TCR, cDNA came from 5'RACE template switching, which added a universal primer site and UMIs. TCRdb ran MiXCR on the 5' RACE reads and lists one entry per CDR3 protein. The table records around 350,000 distinct CDR3 sequences, about 6.2% of them present only once. CDR1 DFQATT and CDR2 SNEGSKA come from the germline V gene (reference sequence). V was trimmed by 5 bases and J by 2 bases, leaving 14 bases between them. This CDR3 comprises 14 residues. This record comes from a study of T cells after yellow fever vaccination. Study-wide results and limits: Weaker overall was a secondary response that nonetheless peaked faster, on day 5 versus 15. Subsequent booster samples again held most clones from primary vaccination (96% CD4, roughly 88% CD8). Contamination of FACS-sorted repertoires by abundant clonotypes from the bulk population could occur.

The sequences come from PBMCs, collected 5 days after the yellow fever booster vaccination. The chain links TRBV20-1 to TRBJ2-3; tentative D call: TRBD1 (6 bases). This sequence originates from a man aged 25 to 40 who received the YFV17D yellow fever vaccine. This CDR3 reads CSAGLRGSTDTQYF. The CDR3 bases are TGCAGTGCTGGGCTGAGGGGGTCCACAGATACGCAGTATTTT.